One sample yielded the 20 T cell receptor beta chains listed below, sequenced in a study of cytomegalovirus exposure and HLA in healthy donors. The assay was immunoSEQ multiplex PCR, and TCRdb's table has in-frame clones only and misses some. Altogether approximately 170,000 clones are present, approximately 80% being singletons, with the ten largest covering approximately 2.4%. Material for sequencing was PBMCs. The receptors shown here come from a man aged 25 to 40 in good health and CMV-seropositive.

The V and J genes are TRBV7-2 and TRBJ2-7; 12 bases map to TRBD2. The germline gives CDR1 SGHTA, CDR2 FQGNSA. The CDR3 spans 15 residues. Trimming cost V 5 bases and J 2 bases; bases outside gene matches: 4. CDR3 sequence: CASSLRTSGAYEQYF. As DNA, the CDR3 is TGTGCCAGCAGCCTTCGGACTAGCGGGGCCTACGAGCAGTACTTC.

V usage is TRBV4-3 and J usage is TRBJ2-3; D unresolved. The germline V and J ends were trimmed by 4 bases and 3 bases, with 8 bases remaining between them. Looked up from germline, CDR1 is LGHNA and CDR2 is YSLEER. The CDR3 sequence is 13 residues long. The CDR3 DNA sequence: TGCGCCAGCAGCCGACAACAGACAGATACGCAGTATTTT. Translation gives CASSRQQTDTQYF.

V and J are TRBV4-3 and TRBJ1-1, with D uncertain. Germline-derived CDR1 and CDR2 are LGHNA and YSLEER. V was cut by 1 base and J by 0 bases, with 12 bases left in between. This CDR3 is built from 16 residues. CDR3 region: CASSQGWRAMNTEAFF. Written as DNA, the CDR3 is TGCGCCAGCAGCCAAGGTTGGAGGGCCATGAACACTGAAGCTTTCTTT.

This clone was seen a handful of times. V and J are TRBV6-1 and TRBJ1-4; TRBD1 matches at 12 bases. Trimming removed 2 bases from V and 8 bases from J; junction bases left unmatched: 3. The germline gives CDR1 MNHNS, CDR2 SASEGT. This CDR3 has 15 residues. CDR3: CASSEPGTGGEKLFF. The CDR3 DNA follows: TGTGCCAGCAGTGAACCCGGGACAGGGGGCGAAAAACTGTTTTTT.

A remark on this clone: Other DNA sequences of this sample code for an identical CDR3. V gene TRBV4-3 combines with J gene TRBJ2-3; TRBD2 agrees at 9 bases. After removal of 0 bases from V and 6 bases from J, the junction contained 4 bases not matched to a gene. CDR3 size: 15 residues. Germline V CDR1 and CDR2: LGHNA, YSLEER. The DNA for the CDR3 is TGCGCCAGCAGCCAAGAGCGGGGGGGCGCGGATACGCAGTATTTT. Encoded protein: CASSQERGGADTQYF.

The V and J genes are TRBV7-2 and TRBJ2-7, with 7 bases matching TRBD1. J was trimmed by 1 base and V by 5 bases; bases with no gene match: 5. Looked up from germline, CDR1 is SGHTA and CDR2 is FQGNSA. This CDR3 spans 14 amino acids. The CDR3 nucleotides are TGTGCCAGCAGCGTAGGGGGCGCTTCCTACGAGCAGTACTTC. It specifies CASSVGGASYEQYF.

This chain connects TRBV13 to TRBJ1-1; possible D gene TRBD1, 6 bases. The germline CDR1 and CDR2 sequences are PRHDT and FYEKMQ (reference sequence). The CDR3 is 15 amino acids. V was cut by 4 bases and J by 1 base, with 13 bases left in between. The CDR3 coding sequence is TGTGCCAGCAGCTCTCGGACAGATTGGAACACTGAAGCTTTCTTT. Translation: CASSSRTDWNTEAFF. Complete variable domain (other parts from reference TRBV13 and TRBJ1-1): AAGVIQSPRHLIKEKRETATLKCYPIPRHDTVYWYQQGPGQDPQFLISFYEKMQSDKGSIPDRFSAQQFSDYHSELNMSSLELGDSALYFCASSSRTDWNTEAFFGQGTRLTVV.

This chain connects TRBV7-2 to TRBJ1-2; D remains ambiguous. CDR1 is SGHTA, CDR2 FQGNSA, per germline. The CDR3 consists of 13 residues. V was pared by 1 base and J by 6 bases, with 9 bases between. In nucleotides, the CDR3 is TGTGCCAGCAGCTTAGGGCATGGAGATGGCTACACCTTC. Translated, it gives CASSLGHGDGYTF.

This clone has only one observation. The rearrangement uses TRBV5-6 and TRBJ1-2, with D unresolved. CDR3 size: 15 residues. V lost 4 bases, J lost 3 bases, and 16 bases lay in between. Germline-derived CDR1 and CDR2 are SGHDT and YYEEEE. Here the CDR3 DNA reads TGTGCCAGCAGCCTTCCAGGTCGGGGAGACTATGGCTACACCTTC. Encoded protein: CASSLPGRGDYGYTF.

The V and J genes are TRBV4-1 and TRBJ1-2; 7 nucleotides match TRBD1. The V and J ends lost 5 bases and 4 bases, in that order; junction bases with no gene match: 10. There are 15 residues in the CDR3. Per the germline V gene, CDR1 is MGHRA and CDR2 is YSYEKL. The CDR3 spells CASSESGGGIYGYTF. CDR3 sequence (DNA): TGCGCCAGCAGCGAGTCAGGGGGAGGCATCTATGGCTACACCTTC.

The genes are TRBV7-2 and TRBJ2-1, with a tentative D call TRBD2 (6 bases). The germline V gene encodes CDR1 SGHTA and CDR2 FQGNSA. This CDR3 is built from 15 residues. The V end was cut by 1 base, the J end by 0 bases, with 7 bases between. The CDR3 reads CASSLDGSSYNEQFF. CDR3 in DNA: TGTGCCAGCAGCTTAGACGGGAGCTCCTACAATGAGCAGTTCTTC.

The chain links TRBV4-2 to TRBJ1-4, with 9 bases aligning to TRBD1. The ends lost 0 bases at V and 7 bases at J; junction bases unmatched: 6. CDR1 LGHNA and CDR2 YNFKEQ come from the germline V gene. The CDR3 runs 16 residues. CDR3 nucleotides: TGTGCCAGCAGCCAAGATACGGGACAGGGAGGTGAAAAACTGTTTTTT. Translated, it gives CASSQDTGQGGEKLFF.

This chain connects TRBV4-3 to TRBJ1-3, with D maybe TRBD1 (5 bases). Germline values: CDR1 LGHNA, CDR2 YSLEER. V was cut by 1 base and J by 6 bases, with 13 bases left in between. The CDR3 runs to 15 residues. CDR3 DNA: TGCGCCAGCAGCCAAGCAGCAGGGCAATTAAACACCATATATTTT. This encodes CASSQAAGQLNTIYF.

The chain employs TRBV19 and TRBJ2-2; maybe TRBD1 (6 bases). CDR1 and CDR2 from the germline V gene are LNHDA and SQIVND (reference sequence). CDR3 size: 14 residues. Deletions cut 4 bases from V and 3 bases from J, with 9 bases between. CDR3 sequence: CASSNGQYTGELFF. The CDR3 DNA reads as TGTGCCAGTAGTAACGGACAGTACACCGGGGAGCTGTTTTTT.

The V call is TRBV4-1, the J call TRBJ1-4; no reliable D call. This CDR3 is 11 amino acids long. The germline V and J ends were trimmed by 6 bases and 7 bases, with 6 bases remaining between them. Germline CDR1 and CDR2: MGHRA and YSYEKL. The CDR3 region is CASSLSEKLFF. DNA of the CDR3: TGCGCCAGCAGTCTAAGTGAAAAACTGTTTTTT.

V is TRBV7-3 and J is TRBJ1-6; D is unclear. V lost 5 bases and J 6 bases, leaving 11 bases between the germline ends. Germline loops: CDR1 SGHTA, CDR2 FQGTGA. This CDR3 has 14 amino acids. The chain's CDR3 is CASSPGPRNSPLHF. Here the CDR3 DNA reads TGTGCCAGCAGCCCGGGTCCTCGTAATTCACCCCTCCACTTT.

The chain employs TRBV2 and TRBJ2-7, with 8 bases fitting TRBD1. Looked up from germline, CDR1 is SNHLY and CDR2 is FYNNEI. The CDR3 totals 13 residues. Trimming cost V 3 bases and J 5 bases; bases outside gene matches: 3. The CDR3 sequence: CASSDRGPHEQYF. The CDR3 nucleotides read TGTGCCAGCAGTGACAGGGGGCCCCACGAGCAGTACTTC.

This chain uses TRBV5-1 with TRBJ2-7; TRBD1 might be the D (6 bases). The germline CDR1 and CDR2 sequences are SGHRS and YFSETQ. V was clipped by 4 bases and J by 6 bases, with 17 bases between them. This CDR3 contains 14 residues. CDR3 sequence: CASSLHQGPGEQYF. CDR3 sequence (DNA): TGCGCCAGCAGCCTCCATCAGGGGCCGGGCGAGCAGTACTTC.

This chain links TRBV21-1 with TRBJ2-1; the table calls TRBD2, which could not be checked here. TRBV21-1 is marked as a pseudogene. The CDR3 runs to 15 residues. The DNA for the CDR3 is TGTGCCAGCAGCTTCGGGGGGAGCTCCTACAATGAGCAGTTCTTC. Amino acids: CASSFGGSSYNEQFF.

Written as DNA, the CDR3 is TGTGCCAGCAGCTTACCGTTGAACACTGAAGCTTTCTTT. This encodes CASSLPLNTEAFF. J is TRBJ1-1 and V is TRBV7-2; D gene ambiguous. V gave up 2 bases and J gave up 0 bases, with 4 bases separating them. Germline values: CDR1 SGHTA, CDR2 FQGNSA. The CDR3 spans 13 residues.